This T cell receptor beta chain was identified in a study of blood T cell repertoires in COVID-19. Study as a whole: The origin of the acute and convalescent COVID-19 samples was the United States, Italy and Spain. PBMCs, B-cell-depleted T cells, or T cells were the source of the cDNA or gDNA that made up the material.

Authors' data handling: Cell counts per sample came from amplifying reference gene primers. Sequenced by immunoSEQ multiplex PCR; TCRdb stores in-frame clones only, minus some. D and trimming were read from the DNA, whereas the V and J calls and clone size are those reported in that table. The data hold roughly 180,000 clones, with about 88% observed a single time. V lost 2 bases and J lost 3; bases outside the gene matches: 2. This CDR3 comprises 14 residues. Germline V gene sequence: CDR1 SGDLS, CDR2 YYNGEE. V usage is TRBV9 and J usage is TRBJ2-7; 10 bases line up with TRBD1. This receptor was taken from a woman aged 30 to 39 with active or convalescent COVID-19. Sequenced input: peripheral blood. This CDR3 is CASSVGTGVYEQYF. The DNA of the CDR3 is TGTGCCAGCAGCGTGGGGACAGGGGTCTACGAGCAGTACTTC. The full variable domain, rest sourced from reference TRBV9 and TRBJ2-7, is DSGVTQTPKHLITATGQRVTLRCSPRSGDLSVYWYQQSLDQGLQFLIQYYNGEERAKGNILERFSAQQFPDLHSELNLSSLELGDSALYFCASSVGTGVYEQYFGPGTRLTVT.